This T cell receptor (beta chain) stems from a study of blood T cell repertoires in COVID-19. Study summary: Collection of acute and convalescent COVID-19 samples took place in the United States, Italy and Spain. T cells, B-cell-depleted T cells, or PBMCs supplied cDNA or gDNA.

The CDR3 runs to 13 residues. Trimming took off 7 bases at V and 9 bases at J, with 16 bases between the two ends. There are a few counts of this clone. In the source study's methods: Reference gene primer amplification gave nucleated cell count estimates. TCRdb keeps only in-frame clones here, not all; method: immunoSEQ multiplex PCR. Clone size and the V and J calls come from that table; the DNA yielded D and trimming. This table has around 80,000 clones, over 80% appearing once. The receptor's source is a human donor in a cohort sampled during active COVID-19. What was sequenced was peripheral blood. The chain has TRBV12-3 or TRBV12-4 and TRBJ2-1, with D perhaps TRBD2 (7 bases). The DNA for the CDR3 is TGTGCCAGCATCTTAGGGGGGGGTATTGAGCAGTTCTTC. Protein sequence: CASILGGGIEQFF.